Given below is one T cell receptor beta chain in context. V shed 5 bases and J 2 bases; nucleotides not matched to a gene: 5. The CDR3 consists of 14 residues. Germline CDR1 and CDR2: DFQATT and SNEGSKA (reference sequence). The data were obtained in a study of CD8 T cells in Susac syndrome. RNA totalling roughly 0.5 to 1 ug underwent reverse transcription with random hexamers. Across 54 Vbeta and 13 Jbeta, TCR beta CDR3 was amplified with immunoSEQ multiplex PCR. Via MiXCR, TCRdb re-called the immunoSEQ multiplex PCR reads, giving one row per CDR3 protein. The sample has 250,000 to 300,000 distinct CDR3 sequences, 70% to 90% seen once.

The sequencing sample was made of CD8+ T cells from PBMCs. The V call is TRBV20-1, the J call TRBJ2-7, with 11 bases aligning to TRBD2. The clonotype comes from a human donor with multiple sclerosis. The CDR3 bases are TGCAGTGCTTCGACTAGCGGGACGACCTACGAGCAGTACTTC. Protein: CSASTSGTTYEQYF.